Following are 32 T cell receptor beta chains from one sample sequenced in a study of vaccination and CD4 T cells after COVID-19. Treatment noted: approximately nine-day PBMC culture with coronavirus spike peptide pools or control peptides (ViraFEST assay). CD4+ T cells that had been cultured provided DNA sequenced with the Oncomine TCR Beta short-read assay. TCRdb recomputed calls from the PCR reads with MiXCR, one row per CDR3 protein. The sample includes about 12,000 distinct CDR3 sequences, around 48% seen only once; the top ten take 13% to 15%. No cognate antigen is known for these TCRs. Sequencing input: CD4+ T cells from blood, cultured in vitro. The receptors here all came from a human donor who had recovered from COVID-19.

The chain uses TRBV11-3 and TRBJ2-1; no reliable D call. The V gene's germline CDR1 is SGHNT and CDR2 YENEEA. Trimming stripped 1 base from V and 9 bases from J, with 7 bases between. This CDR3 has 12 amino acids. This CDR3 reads CASSLGLFEQFF. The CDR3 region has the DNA TGTGCCAGCAGCTTAGGACTTTTTGAGCAGTTCTTC.

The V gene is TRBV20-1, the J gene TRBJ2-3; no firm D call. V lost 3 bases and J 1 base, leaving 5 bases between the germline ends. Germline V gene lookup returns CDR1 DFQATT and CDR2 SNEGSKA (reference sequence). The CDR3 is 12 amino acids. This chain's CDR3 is CSASRGTDTQYF. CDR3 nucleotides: TGCAGTGCTAGTAGGGGCACAGATACGCAGTATTTT.

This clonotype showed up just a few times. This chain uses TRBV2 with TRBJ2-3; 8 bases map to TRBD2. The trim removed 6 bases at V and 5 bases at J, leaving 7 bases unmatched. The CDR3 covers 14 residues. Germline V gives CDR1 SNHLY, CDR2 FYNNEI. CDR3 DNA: TGTGCCAGCAGGGTCGAGCGGGGGTTAGATACGCAGTATTTT. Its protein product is CASRVERGLDTQYF. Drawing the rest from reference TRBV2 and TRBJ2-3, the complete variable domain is EPEVTQTPSHQVTQMGQEVILRCVPISNHLYFYWYRQILGQKVEFLVSFYNNEISEKSEIFDDQFSVERPDGSNFTLKIRSTKLEDSAMYFCASRVERGLDTQYFGPGTRLTVL.

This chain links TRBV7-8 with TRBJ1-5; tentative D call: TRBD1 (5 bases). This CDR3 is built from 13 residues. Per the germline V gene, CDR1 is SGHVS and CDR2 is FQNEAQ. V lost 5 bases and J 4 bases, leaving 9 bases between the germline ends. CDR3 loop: CASSPRQNQPQHF. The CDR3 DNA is TGTGCCAGCAGCCCTCGACAGAATCAGCCCCAGCATTTT. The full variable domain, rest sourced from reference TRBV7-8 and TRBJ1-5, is GAGVSQSPRYKVAKRGQDVALRCDPISGHVSLFWYQQALGQGPEFLTYFQNEAQLDKSGLPSDRFFAERPEGSVSTLKIQRTQQEDSAVYLCASSPRQNQPQHFGDGTRLSIL.

CDR3 region: CASSSTSATYNEQFF. The DNA for the CDR3 is TGTGCCAGCAGCTCGACTAGCGCCACCTACAATGAGCAGTTCTTC. The rearrangement joins TRBV7-9 to TRBJ2-1; 8 nucleotides agree with TRBD2. This CDR3 comprises 15 residues. J lost 2 bases, V lost 4 bases, and 4 bases had no gene match. Germline V lookup: CDR1 SEHNR, CDR2 FQNEAQ (reference sequence).

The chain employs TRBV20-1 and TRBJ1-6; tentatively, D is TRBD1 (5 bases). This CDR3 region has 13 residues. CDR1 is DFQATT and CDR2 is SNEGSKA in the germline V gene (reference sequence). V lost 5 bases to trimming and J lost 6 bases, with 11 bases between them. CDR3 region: CSAGGVVNSPLHF. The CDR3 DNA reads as TGCAGTGCTGGGGGAGTCGTTAATTCACCCCTCCACTTT.

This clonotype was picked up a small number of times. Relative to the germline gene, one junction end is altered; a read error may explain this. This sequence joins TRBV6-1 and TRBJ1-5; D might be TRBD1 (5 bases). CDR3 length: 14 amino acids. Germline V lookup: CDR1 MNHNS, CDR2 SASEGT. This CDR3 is CASREAGINQPQHF. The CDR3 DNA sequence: TGTGCCAGCAGGGAAGCAGGGATCAATCAGCCCCAGCATTTT.

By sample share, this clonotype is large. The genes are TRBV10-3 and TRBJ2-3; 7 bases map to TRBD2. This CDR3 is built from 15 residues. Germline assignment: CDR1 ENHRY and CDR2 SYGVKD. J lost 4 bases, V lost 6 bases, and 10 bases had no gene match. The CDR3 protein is CAIRGGRAEADTQYF. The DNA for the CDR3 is TGTGCCATCAGAGGAGGGAGGGCCGAGGCAGATACGCAGTATTTT.

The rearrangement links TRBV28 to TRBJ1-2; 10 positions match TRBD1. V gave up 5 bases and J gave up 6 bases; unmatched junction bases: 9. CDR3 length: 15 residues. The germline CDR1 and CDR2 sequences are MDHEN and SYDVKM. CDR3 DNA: TGTGCCAGCAGTGAAGGCGGACAGGGGGGCGATGGCTACACCTTC. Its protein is CASSEGGQGGDGYTF.

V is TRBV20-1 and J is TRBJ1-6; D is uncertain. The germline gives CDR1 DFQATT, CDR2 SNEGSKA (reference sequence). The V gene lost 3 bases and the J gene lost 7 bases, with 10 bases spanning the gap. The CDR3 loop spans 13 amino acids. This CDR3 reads CSASVGGNSPLHF. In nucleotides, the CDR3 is TGCAGTGCTAGTGTGGGAGGCAATTCACCCCTCCACTTT.

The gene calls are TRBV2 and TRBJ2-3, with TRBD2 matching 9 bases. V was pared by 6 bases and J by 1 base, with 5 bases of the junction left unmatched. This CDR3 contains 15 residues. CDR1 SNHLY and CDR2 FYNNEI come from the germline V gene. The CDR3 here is CASSPQRGGTDTQYF. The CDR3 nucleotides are TGTGCCAGCAGCCCTCAGCGGGGGGGCACAGATACGCAGTATTTT.

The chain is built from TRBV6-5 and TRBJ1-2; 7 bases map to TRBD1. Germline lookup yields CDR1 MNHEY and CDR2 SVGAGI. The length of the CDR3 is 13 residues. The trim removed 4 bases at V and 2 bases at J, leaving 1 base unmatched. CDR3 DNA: TGTGCCAGCAGTTCGGACAGGAACTATGGCTACACCTTC. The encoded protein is CASSSDRNYGYTF.

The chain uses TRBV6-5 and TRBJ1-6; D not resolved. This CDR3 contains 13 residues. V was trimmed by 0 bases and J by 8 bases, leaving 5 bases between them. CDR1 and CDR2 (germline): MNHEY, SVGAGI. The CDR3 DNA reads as TGTGCCAGCAGTTACTCGTGGGATTCACCCCTCCACTTT. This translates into CASSYSWDSPLHF.

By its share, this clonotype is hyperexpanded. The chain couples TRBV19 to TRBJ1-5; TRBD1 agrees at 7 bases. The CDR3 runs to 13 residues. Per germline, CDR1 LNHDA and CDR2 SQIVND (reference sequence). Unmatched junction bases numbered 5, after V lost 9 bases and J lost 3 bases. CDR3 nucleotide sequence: TGTGCCAGCCGGGACAGCCACAATCAGCCCCAGCATTTT. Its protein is CASRDSHNQPQHF.

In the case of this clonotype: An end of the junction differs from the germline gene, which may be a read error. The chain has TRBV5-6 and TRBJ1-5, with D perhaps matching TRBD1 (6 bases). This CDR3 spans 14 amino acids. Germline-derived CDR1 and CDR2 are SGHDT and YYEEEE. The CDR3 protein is CTSSGRGEDQPQHF. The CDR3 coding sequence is TGTACCAGCAGCGGCAGGGGAGAGGATCAGCCCCAGCATTTT.

CDR3 loop: CASSQAGTAQETQYF. The CDR3 DNA reads TGTGCCAGCAGCCAGGCCGGGACAGCCCAAGAGACCCAGTACTTC. The chain uses TRBV7-2 and TRBJ2-5; 7 nucleotides align to TRBD1. V was clipped by 5 bases and J by 1 base; unmatched bases: 7. Germline CDR1 is SGHTA and CDR2 is FQGNSA. CDR3 length: 15 amino acids.

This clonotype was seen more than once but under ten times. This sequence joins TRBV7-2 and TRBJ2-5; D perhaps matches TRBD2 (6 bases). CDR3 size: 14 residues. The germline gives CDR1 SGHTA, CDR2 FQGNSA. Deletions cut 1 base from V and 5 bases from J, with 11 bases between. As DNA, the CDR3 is TGTGCCAGCAGCTTAGGGGGAGGTCGGGAGACCCAGTACTTC. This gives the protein CASSLGGGRETQYF.

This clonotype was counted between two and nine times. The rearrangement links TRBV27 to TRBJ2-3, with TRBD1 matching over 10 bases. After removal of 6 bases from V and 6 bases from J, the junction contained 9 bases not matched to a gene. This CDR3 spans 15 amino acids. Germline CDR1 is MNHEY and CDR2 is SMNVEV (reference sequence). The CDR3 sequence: CASSQRQGARDTQYF. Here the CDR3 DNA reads TGTGCCAGCAGCCAACGACAGGGGGCAAGGGATACGCAGTATTTT.

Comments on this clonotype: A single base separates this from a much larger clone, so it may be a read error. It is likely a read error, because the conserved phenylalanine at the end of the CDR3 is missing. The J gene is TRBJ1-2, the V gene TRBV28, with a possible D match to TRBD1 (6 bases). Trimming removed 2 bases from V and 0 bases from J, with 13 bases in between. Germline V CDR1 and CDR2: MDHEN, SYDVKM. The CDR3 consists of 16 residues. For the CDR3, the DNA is TGTGCCAGCAGTTTAAAGGGGGGCAGGGCTAACTATGGCTACACCTCC. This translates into CASSLKGGRANYGYTS.

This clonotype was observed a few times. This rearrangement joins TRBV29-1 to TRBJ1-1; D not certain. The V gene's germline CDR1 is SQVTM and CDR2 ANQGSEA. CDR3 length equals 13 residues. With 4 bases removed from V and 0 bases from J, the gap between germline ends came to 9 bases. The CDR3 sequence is CSVGNTVNTEAFF. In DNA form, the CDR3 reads TGCAGCGTTGGGAACACAGTGAACACTGAAGCTTTCTTT.

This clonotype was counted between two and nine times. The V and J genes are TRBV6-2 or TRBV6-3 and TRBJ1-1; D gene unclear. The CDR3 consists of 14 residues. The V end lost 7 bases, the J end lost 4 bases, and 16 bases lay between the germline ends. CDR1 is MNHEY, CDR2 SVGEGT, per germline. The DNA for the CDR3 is TGTGCCAGCATTCCGACGGGCGTGGGCACTGAAGCTTTCTTT. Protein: CASIPTGVGTEAFF.

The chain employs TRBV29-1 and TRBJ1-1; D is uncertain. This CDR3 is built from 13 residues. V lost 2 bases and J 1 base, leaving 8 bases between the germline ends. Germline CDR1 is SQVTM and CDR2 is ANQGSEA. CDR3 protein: CSVEPTENTEAFF. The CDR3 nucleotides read TGCAGCGTTGAACCGACTGAGAACACTGAAGCTTTCTTT.

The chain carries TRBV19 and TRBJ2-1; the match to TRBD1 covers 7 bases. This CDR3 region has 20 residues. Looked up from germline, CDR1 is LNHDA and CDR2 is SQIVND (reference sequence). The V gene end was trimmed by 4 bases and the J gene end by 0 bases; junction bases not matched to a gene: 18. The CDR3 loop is CASSNRDSRTWANSYNEQFF. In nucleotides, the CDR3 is TGTGCCAGTAGTAACCGGGACAGCAGGACCTGGGCTAACTCCTACAATGAGCAGTTCTTC.

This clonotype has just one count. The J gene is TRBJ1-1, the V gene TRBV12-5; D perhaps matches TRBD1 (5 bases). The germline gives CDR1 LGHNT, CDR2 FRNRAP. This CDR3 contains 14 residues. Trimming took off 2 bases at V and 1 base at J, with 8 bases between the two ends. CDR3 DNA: TGTGCTAGTGGTTTGCCCAGGGCGAACACTGAAGCTTTCTTT. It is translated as CASGLPRANTEAFF.

CDR3 sequence: CASSYSLREAFF. The DNA for the CDR3 is TGTGCCAGCAGTTACTCTCTCCGGGAAGCTTTCTTT. The chain combines TRBV6-2 or TRBV6-3 with TRBJ1-1; D remains unclear. The germline CDR1 and CDR2 sequences are MNHEY and SVGEGT. The CDR3 is 12 amino acids. The germline V and J ends were trimmed by 0 bases and 8 bases, with 7 bases remaining between them.

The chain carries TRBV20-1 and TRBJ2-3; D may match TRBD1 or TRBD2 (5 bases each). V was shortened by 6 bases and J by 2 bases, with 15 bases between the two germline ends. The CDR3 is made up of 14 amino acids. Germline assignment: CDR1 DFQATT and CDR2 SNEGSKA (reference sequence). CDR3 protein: CSALPSGTTDTQYF. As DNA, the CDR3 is TGCAGTGCCCTCCCGTCCGGGACCACAGATACGCAGTATTTT.

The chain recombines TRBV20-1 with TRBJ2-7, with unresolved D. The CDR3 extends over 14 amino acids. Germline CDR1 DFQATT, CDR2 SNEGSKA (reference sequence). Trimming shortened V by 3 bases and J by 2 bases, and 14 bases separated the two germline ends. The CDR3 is CSARGLGLPYEQYF. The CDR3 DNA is TGCAGTGCTAGGGGGTTAGGGTTGCCCTACGAGCAGTACTTC.

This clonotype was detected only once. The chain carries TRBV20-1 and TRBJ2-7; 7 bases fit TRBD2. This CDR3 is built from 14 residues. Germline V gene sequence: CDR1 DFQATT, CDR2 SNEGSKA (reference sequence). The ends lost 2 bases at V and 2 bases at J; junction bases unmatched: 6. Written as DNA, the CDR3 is TGCAGTGCTAGATGGGACTACCCTCCCTACGAGCAGTACTTC. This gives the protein CSARWDYPPYEQYF.

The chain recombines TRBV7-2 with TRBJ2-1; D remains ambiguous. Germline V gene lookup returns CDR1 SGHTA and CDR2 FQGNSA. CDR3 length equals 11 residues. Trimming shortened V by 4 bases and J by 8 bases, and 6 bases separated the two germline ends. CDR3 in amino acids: CASSSAYEQFF. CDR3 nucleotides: TGTGCCAGCAGCTCGGCCTATGAGCAGTTCTTC.

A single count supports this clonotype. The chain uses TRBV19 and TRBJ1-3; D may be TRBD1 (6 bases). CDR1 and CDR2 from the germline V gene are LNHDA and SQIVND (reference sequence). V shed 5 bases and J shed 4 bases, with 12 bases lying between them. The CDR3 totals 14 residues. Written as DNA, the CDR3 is TGTGCCAGTAGTCCCCAGGGGCCAGGAAACACCATATATTTT. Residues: CASSPQGPGNTIYF. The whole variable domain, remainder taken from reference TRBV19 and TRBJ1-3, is DGGITQSPKYLFRKEGQNVTLSCEQNLNHDAMYWYRQDPGQGLRLIYYSQIVNDFQKGDIAEGYSVSREKKESFPLTVTSAQKNPTAFYLCASSPQGPGNTIYFGEGSWLTVV.

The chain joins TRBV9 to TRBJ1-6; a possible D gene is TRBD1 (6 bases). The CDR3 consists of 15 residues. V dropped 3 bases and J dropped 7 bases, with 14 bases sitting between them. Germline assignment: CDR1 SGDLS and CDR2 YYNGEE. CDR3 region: CASSEGGSRNSPLHF. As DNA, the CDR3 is TGTGCCAGCAGCGAGGGGGGGAGTCGGAATTCACCCCTCCACTTT.

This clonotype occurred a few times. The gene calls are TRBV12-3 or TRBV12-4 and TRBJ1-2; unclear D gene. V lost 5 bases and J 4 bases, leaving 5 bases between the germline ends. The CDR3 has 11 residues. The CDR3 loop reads CASSRGYGYTF. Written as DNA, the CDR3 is TGTGCCAGCAGTCGGGGCTATGGCTACACCTTC.